This TCR beta chain was recovered during a study of cytomegalovirus exposure and HLA in healthy donors. Healthy donors of bone marrow made up the group. For this clone: Its antigen is currently unknown.

CDR3 length equals 14 residues. Germline V gene data show CDR1 as SNHLY and CDR2 as FYNNEI. The V and J ends lost 3 bases and 0 bases respectively, with 8 bases between them. Study observations and caveats: It was reported that the classifier diagnosed cytomegalovirus status with high specificity and sensitivity in both the original and validation cohorts. In a later analysis, parvovirus B19, influenza, CMV and Epstein-Barr virus appeared linked to several top co-occurrence clusters. Researchers reported in a later analysis that a missense DCLRE1C variant was tied to TCR beta V- and J-gene trimming.

13 Jbeta primers and 60 Vbeta primers were used for the PCR. The table came from immunoSEQ multiplex PCR; TCRdb's copy has only in-frame clones and leaves some out. The table has around 95,000 clones, around four fifths seen once; the top ten hold roughly 3.9%. The clonotype was recovered from a woman in her forties in good health and CMV-seropositive. The chain uses TRBV2 and TRBJ1-2; no firm D call. The sample comprised PBMCs. The CDR3 DNA reads as TGTGCCAGCAGTGAGTGGGCCTCTAACTATGGCTACACCTTC. Residues: CASSEWASNYGYTF.